The 11 T cell receptor beta chains listed next were all sequenced from one sample in a study of human T cells and chemical hapten exposure. The time point: patch test 3, about 24 weeks after DPC sensitization. The sample's treatment: therapeutic diphenylcyclopropenone sensitization with weekly scalp DPC. TCRdb used MiXCR to reprocess the RACE reads, holding one entry per CDR3 protein. The table shows 100,000 or so distinct CDR3 sequences, with less than 45% occurring only once. The sequencing here drew on whole blood, taken in connection with sensitization to the hapten diphenylcyclopropenone (DPC). The receptor set was obtained from a man aged 40-50 years with alopecia areata. Some clones in this sample may be carry-over from other donors' samples.

This clonotype was detected only a few times. The chain recombines TRBV10-3 with TRBJ2-3, with TRBD2 matching 7 bases. The trim removed 2 bases at V and 4 bases at J, leaving 9 bases unmatched. The germline gives CDR1 ENHRY, CDR2 SYGVKD. The CDR3 covers 16 residues. CDR3 protein: CAISEAGADGSDTQYF. The DNA for the CDR3 is TGTGCCATCAGTGAGGCGGGAGCAGATGGGTCAGATACGCAGTATTTT.

This clonotype has just a few counts. This chain uses TRBV10-3 with TRBJ2-7; TRBD2 matches at 8 bases. With V trimmed by 11 bases and J by 3 bases, 12 bases remained unmatched. The CDR3 runs 14 residues. Germline-derived CDR1 and CDR2 are ENHRY and SYGVKD. DNA of the CDR3: TGTGCCTTGGTGACCGGGACTAGTTTCTACGAGCAGTACTTC. Translating it yields CALVTGTSFYEQYF.

There are a few counts of this clonotype. The V and J genes are TRBV7-2 and TRBJ2-5, with a tentative D call TRBD2 (7 bases). Germline-derived CDR1 and CDR2 are SGHTA and FQGNSA. Trimming stripped 6 bases from V and 2 bases from J, with 19 bases between. This CDR3 has 16 amino acids. The CDR3 bases are TGTGCCAGCAGACAGGGCACACTGGGGGGGCAAGAGACCCAGTACTTC. This sequence encodes CASRQGTLGGQETQYF. The full variable domain, its missing parts supplied by reference TRBV7-2 and TRBJ2-5, is GAGVSQSPSNKVTEKGKDVELRCDPISGHTALYWYRQSLGQGLEFLIYFQGNSAPDKSGLPSDRFSAERTGGSVSTLTIQRTQQEDSAVYLCASRQGTLGGQETQYFGPGTRLLVL.

This clonotype was counted a few times. This rearrangement joins TRBV7-2 to TRBJ2-1, with 8 bases matching TRBD2. The J segment lost 6 bases and the V segment lost 1 base, leaving 8 bases of the junction unmatched. Germline V gene sequence: CDR1 SGHTA, CDR2 FQGNSA. The CDR3 totals 16 residues. CDR3 sequence: CASSLVSGMLSNEQFF. CDR3 nucleotide sequence: TGTGCCAGCAGCTTAGTTAGCGGGATGTTAAGCAATGAGCAGTTCTTC.

In this sample, this clonotype turned up a few times. The V gene is TRBV24-1, the J gene TRBJ1-4; D remains ambiguous. This CDR3 has 13 amino acids. Trimming cost V 4 bases and J 4 bases, with 6 bases left between them. Looked up from germline, CDR1 is KGHDR and CDR2 is SFDVKD. CDR3 residues: CATSDSLNEKLFF. The CDR3 DNA is TGTGCCACCAGTGACTCGCTTAATGAAAAACTGTTTTTT.

This clonotype was found a few times. This chain joins TRBV4-3 and TRBJ2-3; D is uncertain. Trimming took off 2 bases at V and 2 bases at J, with 11 bases between the two ends. Per the germline V gene, CDR1 is LGHNA and CDR2 is YSLEER. The CDR3 has 15 amino acids. CDR3 loop: CASSQPTVSTDTQYF. CDR3 in DNA: TGCGCCAGCAGCCAACCCACAGTCTCCACAGATACGCAGTATTTT.

V usage is TRBV14 and J usage is TRBJ2-7, with a tentative D call TRBD2 (6 bases). CDR1 is SGHDN and CDR2 is FVKESK in the germline V gene. Trimming cost V 3 bases and J 2 bases, with 23 bases left between them. The CDR3 contains 18 residues. CDR3 region: CASSQGPRGAGRAYEQYF. The CDR3 bases are TGTGCCAGCAGCCAGGGCCCCCGAGGGGCGGGACGGGCCTACGAGCAGTACTTC.

The V call is TRBV7-9, the J call TRBJ2-3; weak D call: TRBD2 (5 bases). The V end lost 3 bases, the J end lost 0 bases, and 19 bases lay between the germline ends. CDR1 and CDR2 from the germline V gene are SEHNR and FQNEAQ (reference sequence). The CDR3 extends over 18 amino acids. The CDR3 DNA follows: TGTGCCAGCAGCTTTTCACTGGGAGCGGACCCTAGCACAGATACGCAGTATTTT. This encodes CASSFSLGADPSTDTQYF.

This CDR3 reads CASSLGGTNGTYNEQFF. As DNA, the CDR3 is TGTGCCAGCAGCTTGGGTGGGACTAACGGGACCTACAATGAGCAGTTCTTC. The chain links TRBV5-4 to TRBJ2-1; 7 nucleotides align to TRBD2. The junction had 8 bases not matched to a gene; V was cut back by 0 bases and J by 2 bases. Germline CDR1 is SGHNT and CDR2 is YYREEE (reference sequence). This CDR3 spans 17 amino acids.

There are a few counts of this clonotype. The V and J genes are TRBV13 and TRBJ2-2; possible D gene TRBD1, 7 bases. Germline V gene sequence: CDR1 PRHDT, CDR2 FYEKMQ (reference sequence). The CDR3 loop spans 19 amino acids. The V and J ends lost 1 base and 3 bases respectively, with 21 bases between them. The CDR3 spells CASSLARRGQPLDTGELFF. Written as DNA, the CDR3 is TGTGCCAGCAGCTTAGCTAGGAGGGGGCAACCCTTGGACACCGGGGAGCTGTTTTTT.

This rearrangement joins TRBV29-1 to TRBJ2-3, with TRBD2 matching over 12 bases. Germline values: CDR1 SQVTM, CDR2 ANQGSEA. V shed 4 bases and J 5 bases; nucleotides not matched to a gene: 7. CDR3 size: 15 residues. The CDR3: CSVAPLAGGVDTQYF. The CDR3 DNA reads as TGCAGCGTTGCCCCCCTAGCGGGAGGGGTAGATACGCAGTATTTT.